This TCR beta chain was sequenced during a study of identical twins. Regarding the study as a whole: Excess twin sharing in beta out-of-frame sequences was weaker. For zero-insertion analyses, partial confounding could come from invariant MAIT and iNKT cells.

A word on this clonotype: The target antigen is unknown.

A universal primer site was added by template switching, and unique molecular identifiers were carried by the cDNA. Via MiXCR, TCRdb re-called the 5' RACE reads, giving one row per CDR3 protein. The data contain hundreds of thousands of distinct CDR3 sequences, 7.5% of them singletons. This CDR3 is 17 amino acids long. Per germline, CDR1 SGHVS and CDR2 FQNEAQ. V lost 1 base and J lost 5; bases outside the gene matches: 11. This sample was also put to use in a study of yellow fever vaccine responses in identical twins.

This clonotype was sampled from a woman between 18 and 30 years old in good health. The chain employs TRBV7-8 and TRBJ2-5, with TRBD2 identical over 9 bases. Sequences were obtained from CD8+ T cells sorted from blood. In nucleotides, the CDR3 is TGTGCCAGCAGCTTAGGTCTAGCGGGGCTACTCGACGAGACCCAGTACTTC. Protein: CASSLGLAGLLDETQYF.